Each of the 7 T cell receptor beta chains below was sequenced from the same sample in a study of blood T cell repertoires in COVID-19. Clones were sequenced by immunoSEQ multiplex PCR, and TCRdb holds only the in-frame ones, with some missing. The sample has over 130,000 clones, over 65% seen once; the top ten hold 3.5% to 5%. The sequencing input was peripheral blood. These receptors all come from an elderly woman with active or convalescent COVID-19.

The chain uses TRBV15 and TRBJ1-1; D is perhaps TRBD1 (5 bases). The CDR3 is 15 residues long. Trimming left V 0 bases short and J 5 bases short, with 13 bases between. Looked up from germline, CDR1 is LNHNV and CDR2 is YYDKDF (reference sequence). The CDR3 here is CATSRDRGLRTEAFF. For the CDR3, the DNA is TGTGCCACCAGCAGAGATAGGGGCCTGAGGACTGAAGCTTTCTTT.

This chain links TRBV3-1 (or the pseudogene TRBV3-2) with TRBJ2-3, with D uncertain. V was pared by 4 bases and J by 0 bases, with 11 bases between. The CDR3 runs 15 residues. Germline V gene data show CDR1 as LGHDT and CDR2 as YNNKEL (reference sequence). The CDR3 DNA reads TGTGCCAGCAGCCGCCGCGGCACTAGCACAGATACGCAGTATTTT. It yields the protein CASSRRGTSTDTQYF.

The rearrangement uses TRBV6-1 and TRBJ2-7; 12 nucleotides match TRBD2. This CDR3 has 16 residues. The V gene end was trimmed by 4 bases and the J gene end by 2 bases; junction bases not matched to a gene: 6. CDR1 MNHNS and CDR2 SASEGT come from the germline V gene. The chain's CDR3 is CASSALLAGGPYEQYF. The CDR3 DNA reads TGTGCCAGCAGTGCACTACTAGCGGGGGGACCCTACGAGCAGTACTTC.

V gene TRBV27 combines with J gene TRBJ1-2, with 8 bases aligning to TRBD1. This CDR3 has 14 residues. Per germline, CDR1 MNHEY and CDR2 SMNVEV (reference sequence). V gave up 4 bases and J gave up 7 bases; unmatched junction bases: 8. Here the CDR3 reads CASSSDRVNAGYTF. The CDR3 DNA follows: TGTGCCAGCAGTTCGGACAGGGTAAATGCTGGCTACACCTTC.

This clone was recorded a few times. The chain is built from TRBV7-6 and TRBJ2-1; 10 positions match TRBD2. V was clipped by 5 bases and J by 5 bases; unmatched bases: 9. The germline CDR1 and CDR2 sequences are SGHVS and FNYEAQ. This CDR3 has 16 amino acids. CDR3 region: CASSNPSGGGDNEQFF. The CDR3 coding sequence is TGTGCCAGCAGCAATCCTAGCGGGGGAGGCGACAATGAGCAGTTCTTC. Full variable domain (rest looked up from reference TRBV7-6 and TRBJ2-1): GAGVSQSPRYKVTKRGQDVALRCDPISGHVSLYWYRQALGQGPEFLTYFNYEAQQDKSGLPNDRFSAERPEGSISTLTIQRTEQRDSAMYRCASSNPSGGGDNEQFFGPGTRLTVL.

The chain has TRBV7-2 and TRBJ1-5; no reliable D call. V was trimmed by 3 bases and J by 0 bases, leaving 9 bases between them. The CDR3 totals 15 residues. CDR1 and CDR2 from the germline V gene are SGHTA and FQGNSA. In DNA, the CDR3 is TGTGCCAGCAGCTTGCGCTCCAATAGCAATCAGCCCCAGCATTTT. It codes for CASSLRSNSNQPQHF.

V is TRBV3-1 (or the pseudogene TRBV3-2) and J is TRBJ1-3, with 11 bases lining up with TRBD1. This CDR3 is 17 amino acids long. CDR1 and CDR2 (germline): LGHDT, YNNKEL (reference sequence). J lost 0 bases, V lost 7 bases, and 8 bases had no gene match. The chain's CDR3 is CASTFGTGGPSGNTIYF. In DNA, the CDR3 is TGTGCCAGCACATTCGGGACAGGGGGTCCCTCTGGAAACACCATATATTTT.